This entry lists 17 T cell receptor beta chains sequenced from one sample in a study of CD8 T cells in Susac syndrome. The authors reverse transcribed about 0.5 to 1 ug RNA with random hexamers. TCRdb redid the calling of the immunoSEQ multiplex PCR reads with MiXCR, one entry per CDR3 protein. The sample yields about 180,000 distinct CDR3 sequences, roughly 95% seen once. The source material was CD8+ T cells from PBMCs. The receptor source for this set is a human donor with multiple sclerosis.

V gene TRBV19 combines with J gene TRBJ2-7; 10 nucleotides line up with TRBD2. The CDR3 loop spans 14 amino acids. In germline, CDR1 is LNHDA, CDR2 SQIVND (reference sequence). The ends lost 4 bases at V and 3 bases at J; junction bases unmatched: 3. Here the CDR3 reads CASSTGTSVYEQYF. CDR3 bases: TGTGCCAGTAGTACGGGGACTAGCGTCTACGAGCAGTACTTC. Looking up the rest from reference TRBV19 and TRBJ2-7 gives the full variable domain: DGGITQSPKYLFRKEGQNVTLSCEQNLNHDAMYWYRQDPGQGLRLIYYSQIVNDFQKGDIAEGYSVSREKKESFPLTVTSAQKNPTAFYLCASSTGTSVYEQYFGPGTRLTVT.

CDR3 sequence: CASRRQPEAFF. The CDR3 coding sequence is TGTGCCAGCAGGAGACAGCCTGAAGCTTTCTTT. This chain joins TRBV6-1 and TRBJ1-1; D is perhaps TRBD1 (5 bases). The CDR3 loop spans 11 amino acids. Germline V gene lookup returns CDR1 MNHNS and CDR2 SASEGT. V was shortened by 6 bases and J by 6 bases, with 8 bases between the two germline ends.

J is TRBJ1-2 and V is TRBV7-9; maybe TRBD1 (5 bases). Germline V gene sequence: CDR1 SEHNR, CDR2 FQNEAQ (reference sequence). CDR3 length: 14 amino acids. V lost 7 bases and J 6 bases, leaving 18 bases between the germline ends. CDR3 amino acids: CASTPPGGENGYTF. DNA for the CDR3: TGTGCCAGCACCCCTCCCGGGGGTGAGAATGGCTACACCTTC.

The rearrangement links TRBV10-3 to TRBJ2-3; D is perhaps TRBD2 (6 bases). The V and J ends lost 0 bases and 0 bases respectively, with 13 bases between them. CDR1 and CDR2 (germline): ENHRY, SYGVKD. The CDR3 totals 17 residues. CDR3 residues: CAISESGSSGSTDTQYF. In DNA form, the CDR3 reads TGTGCCATCAGTGAGTCGGGGAGTAGCGGCAGCACAGATACGCAGTATTTT.

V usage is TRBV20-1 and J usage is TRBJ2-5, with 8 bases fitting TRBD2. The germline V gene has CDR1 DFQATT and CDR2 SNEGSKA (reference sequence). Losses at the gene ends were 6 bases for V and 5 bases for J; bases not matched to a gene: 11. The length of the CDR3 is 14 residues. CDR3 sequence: CSAARTSLGETQYF. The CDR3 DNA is TGCAGTGCCGCGAGGACTAGCTTGGGGGAGACCCAGTACTTC.

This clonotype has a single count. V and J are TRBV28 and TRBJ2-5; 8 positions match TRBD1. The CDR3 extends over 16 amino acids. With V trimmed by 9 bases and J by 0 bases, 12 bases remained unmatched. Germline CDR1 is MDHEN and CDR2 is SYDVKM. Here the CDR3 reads CASRTLRDRYQETQYF. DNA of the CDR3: TGTGCCAGTAGAACCCTCCGGGACAGGTACCAAGAGACCCAGTACTTC.

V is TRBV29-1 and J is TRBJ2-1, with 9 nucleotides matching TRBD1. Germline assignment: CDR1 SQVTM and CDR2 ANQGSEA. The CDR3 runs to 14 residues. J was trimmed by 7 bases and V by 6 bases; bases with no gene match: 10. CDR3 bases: TGCAGCGTCCCGTTGACAGGGGGGTGGAATGAGCAGTTCTTC. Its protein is CSVPLTGGWNEQFF.

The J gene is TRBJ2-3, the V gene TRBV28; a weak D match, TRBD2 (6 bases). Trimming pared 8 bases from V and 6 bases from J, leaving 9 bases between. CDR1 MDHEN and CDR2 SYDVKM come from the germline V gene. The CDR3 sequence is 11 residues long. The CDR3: CASGGPDTQYF. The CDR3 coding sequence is TGTGCCAGCGGAGGGCCTGATACGCAGTATTTT.

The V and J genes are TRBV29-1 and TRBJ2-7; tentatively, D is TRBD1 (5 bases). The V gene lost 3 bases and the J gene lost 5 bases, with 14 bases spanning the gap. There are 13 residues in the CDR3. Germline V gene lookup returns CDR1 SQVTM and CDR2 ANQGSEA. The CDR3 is CSVETDLRHEQYF. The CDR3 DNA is TGCAGCGTTGAGACAGACCTTCGCCACGAGCAGTACTTC.

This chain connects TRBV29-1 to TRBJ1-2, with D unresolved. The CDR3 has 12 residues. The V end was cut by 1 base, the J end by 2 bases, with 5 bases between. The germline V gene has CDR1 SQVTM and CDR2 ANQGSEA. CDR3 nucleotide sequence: TGCAGCGTTGAAGGAGTGAACTATGGCTACACCTTC. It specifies CSVEGVNYGYTF.

The CDR3 sequence is CASTGTLNTEAFF. The CDR3 DNA follows: TGTGCCAGCACCGGGACCCTTAACACTGAAGCTTTCTTT. The chain carries TRBV7-9 and TRBJ1-1; maybe TRBD1 (5 bases). V gave up 7 bases and J gave up 2 bases, with 11 bases separating them. The germline V gene has CDR1 SEHNR and CDR2 FQNEAQ (reference sequence). CDR3 length: 13 residues.

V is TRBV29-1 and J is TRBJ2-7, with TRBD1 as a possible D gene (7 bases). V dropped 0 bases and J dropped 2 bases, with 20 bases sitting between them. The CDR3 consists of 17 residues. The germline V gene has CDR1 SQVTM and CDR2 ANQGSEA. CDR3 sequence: CSVEDRGQGGRTYEQYF. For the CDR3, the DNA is TGCAGCGTTGAAGATCGGGGGCAGGGGGGTAGGACCTACGAGCAGTACTTC.

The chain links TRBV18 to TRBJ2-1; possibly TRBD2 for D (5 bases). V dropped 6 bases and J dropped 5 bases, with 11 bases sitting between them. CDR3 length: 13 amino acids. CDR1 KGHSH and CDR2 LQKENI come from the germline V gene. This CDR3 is CASSASGNNEQFF. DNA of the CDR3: TGTGCCAGCTCCGCGAGCGGAAACAATGAGCAGTTCTTC.

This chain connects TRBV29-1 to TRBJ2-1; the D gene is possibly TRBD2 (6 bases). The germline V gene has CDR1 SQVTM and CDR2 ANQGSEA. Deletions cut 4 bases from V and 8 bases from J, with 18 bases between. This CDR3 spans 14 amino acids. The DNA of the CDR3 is TGCAGCGTTGTACGCTGGAGGGGTTTCGATGAGCAGTTCTTC. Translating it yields CSVVRWRGFDEQFF.

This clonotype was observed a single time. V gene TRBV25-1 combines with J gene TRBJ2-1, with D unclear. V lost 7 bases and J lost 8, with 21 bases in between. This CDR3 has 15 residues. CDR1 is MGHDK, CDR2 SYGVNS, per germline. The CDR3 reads CASKPRDSIFDEQFF. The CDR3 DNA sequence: TGTGCCAGCAAGCCAAGAGACTCGATTTTCGATGAGCAGTTCTTC.

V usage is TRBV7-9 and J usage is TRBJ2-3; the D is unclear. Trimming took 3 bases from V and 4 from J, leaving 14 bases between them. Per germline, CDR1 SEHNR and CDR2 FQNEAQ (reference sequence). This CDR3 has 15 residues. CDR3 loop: CASSFLESGADTQYF. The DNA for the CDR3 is TGTGCCAGCAGCTTTTTGGAGAGTGGGGCAGATACGCAGTATTTT.

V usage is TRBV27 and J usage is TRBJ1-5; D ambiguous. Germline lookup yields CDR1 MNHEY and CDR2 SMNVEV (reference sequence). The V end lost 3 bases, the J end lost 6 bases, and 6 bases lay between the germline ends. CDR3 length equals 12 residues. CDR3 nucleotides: TGTGCCAGCAGTTTTATCGGTCAGCCCCAGCATTTT. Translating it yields CASSFIGQPQHF.